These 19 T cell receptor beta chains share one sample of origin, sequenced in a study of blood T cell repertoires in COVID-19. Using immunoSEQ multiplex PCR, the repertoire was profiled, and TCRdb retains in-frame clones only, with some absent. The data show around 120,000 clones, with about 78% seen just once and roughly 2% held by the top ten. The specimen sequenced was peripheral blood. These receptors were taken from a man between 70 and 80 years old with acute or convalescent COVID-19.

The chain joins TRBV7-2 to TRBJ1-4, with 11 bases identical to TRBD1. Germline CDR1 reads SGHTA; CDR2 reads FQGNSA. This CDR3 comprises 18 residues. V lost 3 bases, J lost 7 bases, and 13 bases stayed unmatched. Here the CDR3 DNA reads TGTGCCAGCAGCTTTACGTTGGGACAGGGGGGTACGGGTGAAAAACTGTTTTTT. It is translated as CASSFTLGQGGTGEKLFF.

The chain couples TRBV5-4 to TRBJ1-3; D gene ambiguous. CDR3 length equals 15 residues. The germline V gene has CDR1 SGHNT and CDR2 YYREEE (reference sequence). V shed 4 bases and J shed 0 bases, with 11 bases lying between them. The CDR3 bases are TGTGCCAGCAGCCACGGACTGCTCTCTGGAAACACCATATATTTT. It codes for CASSHGLLSGNTIYF.

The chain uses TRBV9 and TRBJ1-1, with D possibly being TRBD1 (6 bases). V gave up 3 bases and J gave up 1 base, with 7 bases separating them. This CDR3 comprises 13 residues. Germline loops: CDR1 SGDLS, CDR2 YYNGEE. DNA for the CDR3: TGTGCCAGCAGCGCACAGGGGAACACTGAAGCTTTCTTT. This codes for CASSAQGNTEAFF.

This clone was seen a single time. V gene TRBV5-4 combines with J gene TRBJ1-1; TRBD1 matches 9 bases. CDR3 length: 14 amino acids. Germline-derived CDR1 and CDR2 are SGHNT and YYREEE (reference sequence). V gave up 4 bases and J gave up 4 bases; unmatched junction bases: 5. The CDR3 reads CASSAGQGPTEAFF. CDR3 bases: TGTGCCAGCAGCGCTGGACAGGGGCCCACTGAAGCTTTCTTT. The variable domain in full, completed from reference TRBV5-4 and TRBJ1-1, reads ETGVTQSPTHLIKTRGQQVTLRCSSQSGHNTVSWYQQALGQGPQFIFQYYREEENGRGNFPPRFSGLQFPNYSSELNVNALELDDSALYLCASSAGQGPTEAFFGQGTRLTVV.

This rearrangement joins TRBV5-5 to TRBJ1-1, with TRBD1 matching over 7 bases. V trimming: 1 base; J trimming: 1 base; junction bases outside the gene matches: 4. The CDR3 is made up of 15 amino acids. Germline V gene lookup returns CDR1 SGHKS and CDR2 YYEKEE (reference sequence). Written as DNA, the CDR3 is TGTGCCAGCAGCTTGTTTGACAGGGAGAACACTGAAGCTTTCTTT. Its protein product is CASSLFDRENTEAFF.

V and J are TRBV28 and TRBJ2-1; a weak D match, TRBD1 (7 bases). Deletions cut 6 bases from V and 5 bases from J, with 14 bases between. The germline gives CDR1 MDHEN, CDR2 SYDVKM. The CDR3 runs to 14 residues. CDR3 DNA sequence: TGTGCCAGCAGAATAGGAGGGGGCCACAATGAGCAGTTCTTC. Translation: CASRIGGGHNEQFF.

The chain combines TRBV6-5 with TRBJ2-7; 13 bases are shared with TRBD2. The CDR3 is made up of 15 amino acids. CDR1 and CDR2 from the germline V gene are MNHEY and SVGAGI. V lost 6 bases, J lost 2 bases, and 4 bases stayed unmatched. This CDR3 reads CASSRTSGGAYEQYF. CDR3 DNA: TGTGCCAGCAGCAGGACTAGCGGGGGCGCCTACGAGCAGTACTTC.

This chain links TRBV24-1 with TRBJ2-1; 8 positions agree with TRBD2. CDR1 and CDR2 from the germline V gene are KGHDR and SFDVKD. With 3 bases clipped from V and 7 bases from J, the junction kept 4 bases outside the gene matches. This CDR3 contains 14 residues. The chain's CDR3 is CATSDPKRGNEQFF. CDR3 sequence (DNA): TGTGCCACCAGTGATCCGAAGCGGGGGAATGAGCAGTTCTTC.

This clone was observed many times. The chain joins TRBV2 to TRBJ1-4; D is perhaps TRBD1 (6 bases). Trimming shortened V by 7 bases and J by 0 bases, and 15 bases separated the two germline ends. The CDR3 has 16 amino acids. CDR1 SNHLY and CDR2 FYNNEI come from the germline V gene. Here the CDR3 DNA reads TGTGCCAGCATCATCCGGGACACTTCAACTAATGAAAAACTGTTTTTT. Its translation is CASIIRDTSTNEKLFF.

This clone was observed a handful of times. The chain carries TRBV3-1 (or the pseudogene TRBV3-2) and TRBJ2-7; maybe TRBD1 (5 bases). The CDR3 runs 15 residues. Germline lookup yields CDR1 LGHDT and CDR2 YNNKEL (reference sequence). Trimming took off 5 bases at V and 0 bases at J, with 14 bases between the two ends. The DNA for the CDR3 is TGTGCCAGCAGCTGGCGAACAGGTTACTCCTACGAGCAGTACTTC. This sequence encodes CASSWRTGYSYEQYF.

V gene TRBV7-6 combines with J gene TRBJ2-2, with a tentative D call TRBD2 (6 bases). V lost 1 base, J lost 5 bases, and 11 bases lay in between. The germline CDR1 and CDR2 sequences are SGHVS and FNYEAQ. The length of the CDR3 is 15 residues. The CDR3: CASSLGASGTGELFF. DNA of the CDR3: TGTGCCAGCAGCTTAGGGGCGAGCGGGACCGGGGAGCTGTTTTTT.

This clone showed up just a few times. The CDR3 nucleotides read TGCGCCAGCAGCTTACAGGGGGCCGGCTACGAGCAGTACTTC. It codes for CASSLQGAGYEQYF. The J gene is TRBJ2-7, the V gene TRBV4-1, with 9 nucleotides matching TRBD1. V lost 5 bases, J lost 3 bases, and 5 bases stayed unmatched. Per germline, CDR1 MGHRA and CDR2 YSYEKL. This CDR3 is built from 14 residues.

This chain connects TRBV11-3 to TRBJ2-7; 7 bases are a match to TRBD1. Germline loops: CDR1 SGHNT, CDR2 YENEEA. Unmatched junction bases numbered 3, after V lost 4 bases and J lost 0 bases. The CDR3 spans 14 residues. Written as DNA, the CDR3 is TGTGCCAGCAGCTCCGGGACAGACTCCTACGAGCAGTACTTC. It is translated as CASSSGTDSYEQYF.

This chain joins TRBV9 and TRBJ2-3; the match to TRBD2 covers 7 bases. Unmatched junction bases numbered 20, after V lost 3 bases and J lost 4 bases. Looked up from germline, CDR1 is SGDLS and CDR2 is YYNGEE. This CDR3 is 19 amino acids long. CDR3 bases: TGTGCCAGCAGCGGCCCTTTTGGGAGGGACCCCTTACCCCCAGATACGCAGTATTTT. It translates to CASSGPFGRDPLPPDTQYF.

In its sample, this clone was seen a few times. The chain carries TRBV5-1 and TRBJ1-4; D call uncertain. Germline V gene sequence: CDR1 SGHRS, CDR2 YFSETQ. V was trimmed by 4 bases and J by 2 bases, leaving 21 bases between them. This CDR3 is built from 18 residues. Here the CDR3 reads CASSLFPTGVPTNEKLFF. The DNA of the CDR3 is TGCGCCAGCAGCCTGTTTCCGACCGGGGTACCGACTAATGAAAAACTGTTTTTT.

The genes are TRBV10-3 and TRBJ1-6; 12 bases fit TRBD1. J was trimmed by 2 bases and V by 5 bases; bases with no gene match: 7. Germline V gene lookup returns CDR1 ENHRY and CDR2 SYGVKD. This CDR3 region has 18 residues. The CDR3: CAISPGTGGITYNSPLHF. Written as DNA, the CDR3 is TGTGCCATCAGTCCCGGGACAGGGGGCATAACCTATAATTCACCCCTCCACTTT.

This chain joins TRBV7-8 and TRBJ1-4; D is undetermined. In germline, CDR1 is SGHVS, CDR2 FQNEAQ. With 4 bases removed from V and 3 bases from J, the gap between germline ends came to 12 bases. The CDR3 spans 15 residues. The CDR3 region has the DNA TGTGCCAGCAGCTCCCTTCAGCGTTCTAATGAAAAACTGTTTTTT. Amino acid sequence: CASSSLQRSNEKLFF.

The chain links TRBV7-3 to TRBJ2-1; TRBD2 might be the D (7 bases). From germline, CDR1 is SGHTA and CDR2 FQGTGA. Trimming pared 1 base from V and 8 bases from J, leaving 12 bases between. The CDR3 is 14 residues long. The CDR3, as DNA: TGTGCCAGCAGCTTAATAGGGGGGGCCCATGAGCAGTTCTTC. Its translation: CASSLIGGAHEQFF.

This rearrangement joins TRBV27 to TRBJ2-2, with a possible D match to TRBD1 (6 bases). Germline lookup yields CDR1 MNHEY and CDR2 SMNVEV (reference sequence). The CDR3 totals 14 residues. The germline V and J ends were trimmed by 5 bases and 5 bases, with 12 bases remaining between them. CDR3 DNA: TGTGCCAGCAGTAGACTCAGGGGAACCGGGGAGCTGTTTTTT. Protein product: CASSRLRGTGELFF.